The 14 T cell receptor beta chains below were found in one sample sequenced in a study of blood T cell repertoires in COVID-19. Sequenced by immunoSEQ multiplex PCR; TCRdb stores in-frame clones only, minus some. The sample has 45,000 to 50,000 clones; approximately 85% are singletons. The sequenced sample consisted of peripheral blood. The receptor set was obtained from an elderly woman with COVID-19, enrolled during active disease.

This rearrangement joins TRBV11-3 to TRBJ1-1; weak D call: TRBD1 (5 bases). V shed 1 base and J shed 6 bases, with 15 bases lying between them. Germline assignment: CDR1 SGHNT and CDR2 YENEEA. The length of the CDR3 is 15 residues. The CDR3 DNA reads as TGTGCCAGCAGCTTAGGCCGGGGGATCCTCGCTGAAGCTTTCTTT. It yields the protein CASSLGRGILAEAFF.

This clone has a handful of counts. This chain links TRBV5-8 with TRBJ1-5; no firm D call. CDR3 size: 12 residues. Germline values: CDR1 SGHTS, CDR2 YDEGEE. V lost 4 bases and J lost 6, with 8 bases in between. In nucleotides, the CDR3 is TGTGCCAGCAGCCACAAAACTCAGCCCCAGCATTTT. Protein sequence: CASSHKTQPQHF. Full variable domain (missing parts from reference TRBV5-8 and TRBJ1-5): EAGVTQSPTHLIKTRGQQATLRCSPISGHTSVYWYQQALGLGLQFLLWYDEGEERNRGNFPPRFSGRQFPNYSSELNVNALELEDSALYLCASSHKTQPQHFGDGTRLSIL.

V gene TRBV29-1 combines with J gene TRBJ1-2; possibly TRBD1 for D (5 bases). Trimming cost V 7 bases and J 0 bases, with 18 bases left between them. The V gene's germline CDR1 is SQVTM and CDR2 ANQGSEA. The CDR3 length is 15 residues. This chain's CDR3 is CSDRPTDFANYGYTF. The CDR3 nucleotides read TGCAGCGATCGACCGACAGATTTTGCTAACTATGGCTACACCTTC.

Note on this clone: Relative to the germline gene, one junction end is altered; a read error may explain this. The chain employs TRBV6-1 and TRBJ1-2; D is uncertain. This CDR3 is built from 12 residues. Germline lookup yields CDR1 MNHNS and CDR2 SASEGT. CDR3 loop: CASSEMGTACAF. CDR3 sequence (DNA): TGTGCCAGCAGTGAAATGGGCACTGCTTGCGCCTTC.

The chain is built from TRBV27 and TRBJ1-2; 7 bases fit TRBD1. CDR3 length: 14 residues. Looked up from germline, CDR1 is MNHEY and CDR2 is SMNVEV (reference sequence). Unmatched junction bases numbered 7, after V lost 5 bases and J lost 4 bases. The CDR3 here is CASSPRDSLYGYTF. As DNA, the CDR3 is TGTGCCAGCAGTCCCAGGGACAGCCTCTATGGCTACACCTTC.

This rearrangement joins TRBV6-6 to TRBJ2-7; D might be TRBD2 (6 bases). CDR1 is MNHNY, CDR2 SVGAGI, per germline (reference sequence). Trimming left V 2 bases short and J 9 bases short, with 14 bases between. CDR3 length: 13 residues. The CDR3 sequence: CASSYGGDGWQYF. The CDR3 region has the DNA TGTGCCAGCAGTTACGGAGGGGACGGCTGGCAGTACTTC.

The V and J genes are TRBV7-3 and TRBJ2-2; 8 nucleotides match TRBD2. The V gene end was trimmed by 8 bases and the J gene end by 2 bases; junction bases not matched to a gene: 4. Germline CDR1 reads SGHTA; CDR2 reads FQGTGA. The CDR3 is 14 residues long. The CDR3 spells CASGSGSNTGELFF. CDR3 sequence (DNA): TGTGCCAGCGGGAGCGGGAGTAACACCGGGGAGCTGTTTTTT.

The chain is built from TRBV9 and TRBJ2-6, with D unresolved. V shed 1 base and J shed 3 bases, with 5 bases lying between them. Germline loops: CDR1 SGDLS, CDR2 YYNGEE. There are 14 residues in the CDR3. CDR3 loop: CASSVYGGANVLTF. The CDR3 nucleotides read TGTGCCAGCAGCGTATACGGTGGGGCCAACGTCCTGACTTTC.

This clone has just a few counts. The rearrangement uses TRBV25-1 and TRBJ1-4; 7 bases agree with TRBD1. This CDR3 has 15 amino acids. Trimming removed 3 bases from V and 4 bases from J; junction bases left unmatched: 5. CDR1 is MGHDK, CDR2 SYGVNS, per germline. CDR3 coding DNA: TGTGCCAGCAGTGAGACAGGGACGATTAATGAAAAACTGTTTTTT. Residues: CASSETGTINEKLFF.

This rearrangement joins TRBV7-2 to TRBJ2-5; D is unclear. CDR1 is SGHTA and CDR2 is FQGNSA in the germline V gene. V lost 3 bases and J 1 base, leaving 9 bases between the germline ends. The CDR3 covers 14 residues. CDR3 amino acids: CASSFPRRQETQYF. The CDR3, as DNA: TGTGCCAGCAGCTTCCCCAGGCGCCAAGAGACCCAGTACTTC.

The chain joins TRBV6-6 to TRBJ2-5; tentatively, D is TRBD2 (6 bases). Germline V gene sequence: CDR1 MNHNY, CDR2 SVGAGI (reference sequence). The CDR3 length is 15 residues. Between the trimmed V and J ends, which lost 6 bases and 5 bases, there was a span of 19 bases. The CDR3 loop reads CASSDPSRGVETQYF. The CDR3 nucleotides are TGTGCCAGCAGCGACCCTAGTCGCGGGGTGGAGACCCAGTACTTC.

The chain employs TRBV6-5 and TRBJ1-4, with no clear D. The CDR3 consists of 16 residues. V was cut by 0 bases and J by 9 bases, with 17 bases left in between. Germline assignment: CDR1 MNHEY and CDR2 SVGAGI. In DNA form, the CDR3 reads TGTGCCAGCAGTTACTCCGGGGAAGGAGCTATGAAAAAACTGTTTTTT. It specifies CASSYSGEGAMKKLFF.

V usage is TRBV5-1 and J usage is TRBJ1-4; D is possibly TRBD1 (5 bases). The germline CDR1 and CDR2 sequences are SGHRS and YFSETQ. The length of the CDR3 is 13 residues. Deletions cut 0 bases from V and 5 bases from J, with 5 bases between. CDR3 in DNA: TGCGCCAGCAGCTTGGCAGGGAATGAAAAACTGTTTTTT. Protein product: CASSLAGNEKLFF.

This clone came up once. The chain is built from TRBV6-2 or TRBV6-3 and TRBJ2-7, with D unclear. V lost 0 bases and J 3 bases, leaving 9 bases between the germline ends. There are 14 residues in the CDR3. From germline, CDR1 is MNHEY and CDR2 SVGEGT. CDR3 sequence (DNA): TGTGCCAGCAGTTACTCCGGGTTGGGCTACGAGCAGTACTTC. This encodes CASSYSGLGYEQYF.